This T cell receptor beta chain comes out of a study of post-analysis software for immune sequencing data. General study findings and limits: Samples from a shared batch, those prepared together, strongly co-clustered by F measure. With TRBV5-6, TRBV5-1 and TRBV20-1 included, about five TRBV segments were more frequent in patients than in controls. Compared with controls, patients showed significantly lower normalized Chao1 diversity.

The TCR beta cDNA libraries carried unique molecular identifiers. The authors obtained approximately 460,000 cDNA molecules from around 0.96 to 9.9 million T cells. MiXCR, run by TCRdb on the PCR reads, gives a single entry per CDR3 protein. The sample has hundreds of thousands of distinct CDR3 sequences; roughly 50% are singletons. About this clonotype: What it binds is not known.

Germline V gives CDR1 SGHTS, CDR2 YDEGEE. The CDR3 extends over 15 amino acids. The source of this sequence is a girl aged 10-17 years with multiple sclerosis. The chain has TRBV5-8 and TRBJ2-1; D remains ambiguous. The assigned J gene may be wrong: the sequence end matches TRBJ2-7 better. The source material was blood. Here the CDR3 DNA reads TGTGCCAGCAGCCCCGAAGGGCCCACCTTTTTTGAGCAGTACTTC. It encodes CASSPEGPTFFEQYF.